These 25 T cell receptor beta chains were sequenced from one sample in a study of post-analysis software for immune sequencing data (dated by TCRdb to about 2015). Results the study describes overall, beyond this receptor: Four or five TRBV segments, including TRBV5-6, TRBV5-1 and TRBV20-1, were significantly more frequent in patients than controls.

For these TCRs, the target antigens are not known. The library was made by PCR. Data came from an Illumina HiSeq 2500. Unique molecular identifiers were incorporated into TCR beta cDNA libraries to reduce PCR and sequencing biases. In TCRdb, the public reads were trimmed at Q25 with fastp and aligned with MiXCR, with productive beta chains retained. Rows with one shared CDR3 protein collapse into an entry with the most common genes and DNA. The sample yields under 900,000 distinct CDR3 sequences; about 50% were counted once. The ten largest account for roughly 4.4% of the sample. The sample was blood. The receptors originated from a girl aged 5-17 years with multiple sclerosis.

This clonotype was picked up a small number of times. CDR3: CASSFGSSKPGEQYF. The CDR3, as DNA: TGCGCCAGCAGCTTTGGCTCATCCAAACCCGGCGAGCAGTACTTC. This chain links TRBV5-1 with TRBJ2-4; D remains unclear. The DNA end lines up better with TRBJ2-7; the J call may be wrong. Looked up from germline, CDR1 is SGHRS and CDR2 is YFSETQ. This CDR3 has 15 residues.

This clonotype was counted a few times. The rearrangement uses TRBV5-6 and TRBJ1-1; TRBD1 matches 11 bases. The CDR3 is 17 residues long. The germline gives CDR1 SGHDT, CDR2 YYEEEE. J gave up 0 bases and V 4 bases, and 8 bases lay outside the gene matches. As DNA, the CDR3 is TGTGCCAGCAGCCCAACGGGACAGGGGGGGATGAACACTGAAGCTTTCTTT. This codes for CASSPTGQGGMNTEAFF.

The chain combines TRBV5-1 with TRBJ2-1, with 10 bases that match TRBD2. The tail of the sequence fits TRBJ2-7 better, so the J call may be wrong. Germline lookup yields CDR1 SGHRS and CDR2 YFSETQ. The CDR3 length is 18 residues. The DNA of the CDR3 is TGCGCCAGCAGCTTGTTGTCTCTAGCGGGAGAAAAGGCGGAGGAGCAGTACTTC. Translating it yields CASSLLSLAGEKAEEQYF.

As DNA, the CDR3 is TGTGCCACCCGAGGTGGGGGATCAGATACGCAGTTCTTC. Protein sequence: CATRGGGSDTQFF. This chain joins TRBV10-3 and TRBJ2-1; the D call may be TRBD1 or TRBD2 (5 bases each). CDR1 and CDR2 from the germline V gene are ENHRY and SYGVKD. This CDR3 is built from 13 residues. V dropped 10 bases and J dropped 12 bases, with 22 bases sitting between them.

This clonotype was recorded a few times. V gene TRBV9 combines with J gene TRBJ2-1, with unresolved D. CDR1 SGDLS and CDR2 YYNGEE come from the germline V gene. V was clipped by 3 bases and J by 2 bases, with 6 bases between them. This CDR3 region has 13 residues. The CDR3 sequence is CASSGIPYNEQFF. CDR3 coding DNA: TGTGCCAGCAGCGGTATACCCTACAATGAGCAGTTCTTC.

The chain recombines TRBV20-1 with TRBJ2-7; D may be TRBD2 (5 bases). Germline values: CDR1 DFQATT, CDR2 SNEGSKA (reference sequence). The CDR3 extends over 15 amino acids. V lost 2 bases and J lost 0, with 14 bases in between. CDR3 DNA sequence: TGCAGTGCTAGAAGACGGGGAATTCGCTCCTACGAGCAGTACTTC. Translation gives CSARRRGIRSYEQYF.

This chain links TRBV12-3 or TRBV12-4 with TRBJ2-7; D may match TRBD1 or TRBD2 (5 bases each). This CDR3 comprises 13 residues. The V gene lost 5 bases and the J gene lost 3 bases, with 11 bases spanning the gap. The CDR3 nucleotides read TGTGCCAGCAGTACTTTGGGGGTCTACGAGCAGTACTTC. It translates to CASSTLGVYEQYF.

This sequence joins TRBV20-1 and TRBJ2-1; D is possibly TRBD2 (6 bases). V lost 0 bases to trimming and J lost 9 bases, with 12 bases between them. CDR3 length: 13 residues. The germline CDR1 and CDR2 sequences are DFQATT and SNEGSKA (reference sequence). The CDR3 DNA sequence: TGCAGTGCTAGAGATCCGGGAGAGGGTGAGCAGTTCTTC. Translated: CSARDPGEGEQFF.

Only a few counts were recorded for this clonotype. The V call is TRBV29-1, the J call TRBJ2-1; D possibly corresponds to TRBD1 (5 bases). CDR3 length: 14 amino acids. Germline lookup yields CDR1 SQVTM and CDR2 ANQGSEA. Trimming pared 4 bases from V and 3 bases from J, leaving 13 bases between. For the CDR3, the DNA is TGCAGCGTTGGTTCCGGACAAATCTACAATGAGCAGTTCTTC. Translated, it gives CSVGSGQIYNEQFF.

This chain links TRBV5-1 with TRBJ2-7, with D possibly matching TRBD1 (6 bases). The CDR3 runs 15 residues. CDR1 SGHRS and CDR2 YFSETQ come from the germline V gene. Trimming removed 0 bases from V and 3 bases from J, with 13 bases in between. Here the CDR3 DNA reads TGCGCCAGCAGCTTGGCTGCAGGGGTAATCTACGAGCAGTACTTC. Residues: CASSLAAGVIYEQYF.

A few counts support this clonotype. The chain joins TRBV6-2 or TRBV6-3 to TRBJ2-7; 9 bases align to TRBD1. The germline V gene encodes CDR1 MNHEY and CDR2 SVGEGT. Trimming at V came to 6 bases and at J to 2 bases, leaving 5 bases not matched to a gene. CDR3 length: 14 residues. The CDR3 protein is CASRRTGAAYEQYF. The CDR3 nucleotides read TGTGCCAGCAGACGGACAGGGGCAGCCTACGAGCAGTACTTC.

This clonotype has more than one count but fewer than ten. The chain links TRBV7-9 to TRBJ1-4, with unresolved D. Trimming removed 2 bases at V and 8 bases at J, with 12 bases between. Germline CDR1 SEHNR, CDR2 FQNEAQ (reference sequence). This CDR3 has 14 residues. The CDR3 bases are TGTGCCAGCAGCTTAAGTGGATTCGGCGAAAAACTGTTTTTT. Translated: CASSLSGFGEKLFF.

The chain joins TRBV7-9 to TRBJ2-3; D is unresolved. The CDR3 covers 15 residues. V lost 1 base to trimming and J lost 5 bases, with 13 bases between them. In germline, CDR1 is SEHNR, CDR2 FQNEAQ (reference sequence). The CDR3 DNA reads TGTGCCAGCAGCTTAGACAGTCGGAAGGTAGATACGCAGTATTTT. As protein: CASSLDSRKVDTQYF.

This chain joins TRBV5-1 and TRBJ2-1, with D possibly matching TRBD1 (5 bases). This CDR3 is built from 15 residues. The germline V gene encodes CDR1 SGHRS and CDR2 YFSETQ. Deletions cut 0 bases from V and 5 bases from J, with 12 bases between. The DNA for the CDR3 is TGCGCCAGCAGCTTGGGGCAGGGAACGGACAATGAGCAGTTCTTC. This encodes CASSLGQGTDNEQFF.

The V and J genes are TRBV7-2 and TRBJ1-6, with D unresolved. Germline CDR1 reads SGHTA; CDR2 reads FQGNSA. Trimming removed 2 bases at V and 6 bases at J, with 5 bases between. The CDR3 runs 13 residues. CDR3 protein: CASSLRLNSPLHF. CDR3 DNA sequence: TGTGCCAGCAGCTTAAGACTTAATTCACCCCTCCACTTT.

The chain uses TRBV20-1 and TRBJ2-5; D may be TRBD1 (5 bases). CDR3 length: 13 amino acids. Per germline, CDR1 DFQATT and CDR2 SNEGSKA (reference sequence). For the CDR3, the DNA is TGCGGTCAGGGTTTGATCGACCAAGAGACCCAGTACTTC. Encoded protein: CGQGLIDQETQYF.

The genes are TRBV5-1 and TRBJ2-1, with 8 bases fitting TRBD2. The CDR3 is made up of 15 amino acids. Per the germline V gene, CDR1 is SGHRS and CDR2 is YFSETQ. J was trimmed by 4 bases and V by 0 bases; bases with no gene match: 3. The CDR3 region is CASSLERGTYNEQFF. Here the CDR3 DNA reads TGCGCCAGCAGCTTGGAGCGGGGGACATACAATGAGCAGTTCTTC.

The chain combines TRBV20-1 with TRBJ1-1; tentative D call: TRBD1 (6 bases). The V end lost 1 base, the J end lost 1 base, and 10 bases lay between the germline ends. Germline CDR1 and CDR2: DFQATT and SNEGSKA (reference sequence). The CDR3 extends over 14 amino acids. CDR3 nucleotides: TGCAGTGCTAGAGTAGCAGGGGAGAACACTGAAGCTTTCTTT. Protein: CSARVAGENTEAFF.

This chain joins TRBV6-1 and TRBJ2-1, with 11 positions matching TRBD2. The CDR3 covers 17 residues. In germline, CDR1 is MNHNS, CDR2 SASEGT. J lost 12 bases, V lost 4 bases, and 17 bases had no gene match. DNA of the CDR3: TGTGCCAGCAGTGCCCCGACTAGCGGGATCGATCCTACGAGGCAGTTCTTC. Encoded protein: CASSAPTSGIDPTRQFF.

This chain uses TRBV6-2 or TRBV6-3 with TRBJ2-4; D may be TRBD1 or TRBD2 (6 bases each). Gene TRBJ2-7 matches the end of the DNA better, so the J call may be wrong. The CDR3 is 16 amino acids. The germline CDR1 and CDR2 sequences are MNHEY and SVGEGT. As DNA, the CDR3 is TGTGCCAGCAGTTATAAGACCGTGGAGGGGGCCTACGAGCAGTACTTC. The encoded protein is CASSYKTVEGAYEQYF.

This clonotype appeared a few times. V is TRBV7-9 and J is TRBJ2-6; D is possibly TRBD2 (5 bases). Trimming stripped 5 bases from V and 2 bases from J, with 16 bases between. The CDR3 contains 17 residues. Germline lookup yields CDR1 SEHNR and CDR2 FQNEAQ (reference sequence). The CDR3 DNA is TGTGCCAGCAGCACTACTACTGGACTCGCTGGGGCCAACGTCCTGACTTTC. This gives the protein CASSTTTGLAGANVLTF.

The chain links TRBV3-1 to TRBJ2-1; D unresolved. The germline CDR1 and CDR2 sequences are LGHDT and YNNKEL (reference sequence). V lost 0 bases and J lost 1, with 10 bases in between. The CDR3 has 16 amino acids. The CDR3 sequence: CASSQDSAPSYNEQFF. In DNA, the CDR3 is TGTGCCAGCAGCCAAGATTCGGCACCGTCCTACAATGAGCAGTTCTTC.

The rearrangement joins TRBV10-3 to TRBJ2-1; D perhaps matches TRBD2 (5 bases). The length of the CDR3 is 12 residues. The V and J ends lost 4 bases and 7 bases respectively, with 8 bases between them. CDR1 and CDR2 (germline): ENHRY, SYGVKD. CDR3 region: CAISGPGNEQFF. DNA for the CDR3: TGTGCCATCAGTGGGCCGGGGAATGAGCAGTTCTTC.

The rearrangement joins TRBV30 to TRBJ2-7, with D perhaps TRBD1 (6 bases). Between the trimmed V and J ends, which lost 2 bases and 3 bases, there was a span of 11 bases. CDR1 and CDR2 from the germline V gene are GTSNPN and SVGIG (reference sequence). CDR3 length equals 13 residues. CDR3 in amino acids: CAWSLKQGYEQYF. CDR3 nucleotides: TGTGCCTGGAGTCTGAAACAGGGCTACGAGCAGTACTTC.

This clonotype was seen a handful of times. The chain combines TRBV29-1 with TRBJ2-7, with 8 bases fitting TRBD1. The V gene's germline CDR1 is SQVTM and CDR2 ANQGSEA. There are 13 residues in the CDR3. Trimming at V came to 7 bases and at J to 2 bases, leaving 7 bases not matched to a gene. The CDR3 coding sequence is TGCAGCGCGCGGGACAGGATCACCTACGAGCAGTACTTC. It encodes CSARDRITYEQYF.